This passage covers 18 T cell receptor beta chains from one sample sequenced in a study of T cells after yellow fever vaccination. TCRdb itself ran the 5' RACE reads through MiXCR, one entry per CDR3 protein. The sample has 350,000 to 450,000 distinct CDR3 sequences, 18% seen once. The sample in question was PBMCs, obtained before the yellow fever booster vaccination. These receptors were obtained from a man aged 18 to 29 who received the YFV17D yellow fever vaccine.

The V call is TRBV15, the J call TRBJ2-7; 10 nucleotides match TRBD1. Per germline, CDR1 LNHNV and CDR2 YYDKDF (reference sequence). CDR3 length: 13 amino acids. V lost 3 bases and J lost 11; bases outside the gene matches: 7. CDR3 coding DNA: TGTGCCACCAGCAGCCAGGACAGGGGGTTGGAGTACGTC. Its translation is CATSSQDRGLEYV.

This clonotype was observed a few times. CDR3 sequence reads: CASSQDREARGNTGELFF. CDR3 DNA sequence: TGCGCCAGCAGCCAAGACAGGGAAGCGCGGGGCAACACCGGGGAGCTGTTTTTT. The chain is built from TRBV4-3 and TRBJ2-2; TRBD2 is a possible D gene (6 bases). The V end was cut by 0 bases, the J end by 2 bases, with 16 bases between. This CDR3 contains 18 residues. CDR1 is LGHNA, CDR2 YSLEER, per germline.

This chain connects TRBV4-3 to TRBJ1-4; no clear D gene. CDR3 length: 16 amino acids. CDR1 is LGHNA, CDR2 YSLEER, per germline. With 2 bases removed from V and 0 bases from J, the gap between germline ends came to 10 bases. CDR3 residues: CASSQSTLTTNEKLFF. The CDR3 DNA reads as TGCGCCAGCAGCCAATCCACCTTGACAACTAATGAAAAACTGTTTTTT.

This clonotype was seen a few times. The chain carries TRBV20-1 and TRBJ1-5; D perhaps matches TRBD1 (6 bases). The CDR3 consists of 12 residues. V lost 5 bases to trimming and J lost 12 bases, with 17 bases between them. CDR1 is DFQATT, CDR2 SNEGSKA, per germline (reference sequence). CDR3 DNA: TGCAGTGCTTCCGCAGGGGTGAGAAACCAGCATTTT. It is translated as CSASAGVRNQHF.

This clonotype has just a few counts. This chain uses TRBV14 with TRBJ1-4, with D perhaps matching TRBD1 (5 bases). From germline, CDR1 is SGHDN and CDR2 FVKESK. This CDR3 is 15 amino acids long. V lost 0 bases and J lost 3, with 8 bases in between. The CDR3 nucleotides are TGTGCCAGCAGCCAAGACATGGGGGCTAATGAAAAACTGTTTTTT. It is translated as CASSQDMGANEKLFF. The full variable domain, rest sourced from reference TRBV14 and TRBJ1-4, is EAGVTQFPSHSVIEKGQTVTLRCDPISGHDNLYWYRRVMGKEIKFLLHFVKESKQDESGMPNNRFLAERTGGTYSTLKVQPAELEDSGVYFCASSQDMGANEKLFFGSGTQLSVL.

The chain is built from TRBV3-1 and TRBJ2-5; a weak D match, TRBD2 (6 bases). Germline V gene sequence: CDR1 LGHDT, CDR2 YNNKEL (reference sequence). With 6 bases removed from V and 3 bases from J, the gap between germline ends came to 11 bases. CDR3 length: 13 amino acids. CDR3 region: CASRGGVEETQYF. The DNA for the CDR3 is TGTGCCAGCAGAGGCGGGGTGGAAGAGACCCAGTACTTC.

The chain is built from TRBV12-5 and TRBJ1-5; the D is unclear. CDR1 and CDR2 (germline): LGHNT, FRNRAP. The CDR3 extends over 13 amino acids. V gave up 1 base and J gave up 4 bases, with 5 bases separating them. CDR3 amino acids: CASGLDRNQPQHF. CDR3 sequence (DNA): TGTGCTAGTGGTTTGGACAGAAATCAGCCCCAGCATTTT.

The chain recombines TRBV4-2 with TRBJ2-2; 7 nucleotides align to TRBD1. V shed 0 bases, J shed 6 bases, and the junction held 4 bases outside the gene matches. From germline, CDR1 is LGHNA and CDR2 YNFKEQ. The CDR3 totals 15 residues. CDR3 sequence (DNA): TGTGCCAGCAGCCAAGACCCTACAGGGGCCGGGGAGCTGTTTTTT. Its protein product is CASSQDPTGAGELFF.

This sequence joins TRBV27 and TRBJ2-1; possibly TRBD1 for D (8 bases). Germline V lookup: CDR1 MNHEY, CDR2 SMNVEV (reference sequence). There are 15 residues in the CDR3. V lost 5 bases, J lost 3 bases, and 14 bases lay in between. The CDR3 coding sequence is TGTGCCAGCAGTCCTCACAGGGGGGGCTACAATGAGCAGTTCTTC. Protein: CASSPHRGGYNEQFF.

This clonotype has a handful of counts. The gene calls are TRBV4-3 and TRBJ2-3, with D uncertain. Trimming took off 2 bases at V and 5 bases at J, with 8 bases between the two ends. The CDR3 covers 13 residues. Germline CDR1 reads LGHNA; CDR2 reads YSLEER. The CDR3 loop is CASSQIIGDTQYF. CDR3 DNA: TGCGCCAGCAGCCAAATTATCGGAGATACGCAGTATTTT.

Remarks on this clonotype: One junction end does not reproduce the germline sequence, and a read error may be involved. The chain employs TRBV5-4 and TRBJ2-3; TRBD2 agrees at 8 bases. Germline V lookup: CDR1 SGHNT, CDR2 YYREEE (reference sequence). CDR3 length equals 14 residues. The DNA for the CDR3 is TGTGCCAGCAGCCCCGGGGGGGGGTTAGATGCGCAGTATTTT. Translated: CASSPGGGLDAQYF.

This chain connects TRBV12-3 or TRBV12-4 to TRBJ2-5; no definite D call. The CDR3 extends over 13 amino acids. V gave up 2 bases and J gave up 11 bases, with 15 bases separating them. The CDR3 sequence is CASSLIQYTAQYF. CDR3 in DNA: TGTGCCAGCAGTTTAATACAATATACGGCTCAGTACTTC.

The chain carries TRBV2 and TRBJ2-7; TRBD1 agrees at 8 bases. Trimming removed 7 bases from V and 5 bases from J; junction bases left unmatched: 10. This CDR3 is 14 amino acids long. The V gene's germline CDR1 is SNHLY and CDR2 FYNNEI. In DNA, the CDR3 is TGTGCCAGCACTCAACAGGGGGAGGATGACGAGCAGTACTTC. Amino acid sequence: CASTQQGEDDEQYF.

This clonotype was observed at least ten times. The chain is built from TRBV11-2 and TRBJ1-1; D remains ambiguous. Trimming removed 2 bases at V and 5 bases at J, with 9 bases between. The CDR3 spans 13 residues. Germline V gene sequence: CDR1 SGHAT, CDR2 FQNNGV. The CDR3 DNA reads TGTGCCAGCAGCTTACTAGGTGATACTGAAGCTTTCTTT. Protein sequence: CASSLLGDTEAFF.

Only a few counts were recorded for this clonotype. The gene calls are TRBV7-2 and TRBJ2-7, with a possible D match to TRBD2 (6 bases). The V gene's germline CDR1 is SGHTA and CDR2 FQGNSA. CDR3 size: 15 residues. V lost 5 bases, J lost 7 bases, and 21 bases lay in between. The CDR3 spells CASSPGGGPLGEQYF. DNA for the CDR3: TGTGCCAGCAGCCCCGGAGGAGGGCCGTTGGGGGAGCAGTACTTC.

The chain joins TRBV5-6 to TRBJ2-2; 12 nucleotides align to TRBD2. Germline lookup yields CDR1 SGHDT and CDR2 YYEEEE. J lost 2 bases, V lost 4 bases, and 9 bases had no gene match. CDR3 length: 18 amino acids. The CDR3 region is CASSKRLAGALNTGELFF. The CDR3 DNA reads TGTGCCAGCAGCAAAAGACTAGCGGGGGCGCTTAACACCGGGGAGCTGTTTTTT.

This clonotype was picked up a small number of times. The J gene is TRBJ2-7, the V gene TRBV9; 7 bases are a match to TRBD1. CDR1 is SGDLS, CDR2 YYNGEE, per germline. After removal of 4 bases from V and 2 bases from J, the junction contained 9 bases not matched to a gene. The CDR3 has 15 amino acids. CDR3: CASSSSGTEAYEQYF. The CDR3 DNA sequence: TGTGCCAGCAGCTCCTCGGGGACAGAGGCCTACGAGCAGTACTTC.

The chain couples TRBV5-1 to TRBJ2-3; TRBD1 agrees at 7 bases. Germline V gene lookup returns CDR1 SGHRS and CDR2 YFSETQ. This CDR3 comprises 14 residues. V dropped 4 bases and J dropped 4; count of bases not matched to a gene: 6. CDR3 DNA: TGCGCCAGCAGCCCTGGACAGGATGCAGATACGCAGTATTTT. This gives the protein CASSPGQDADTQYF.